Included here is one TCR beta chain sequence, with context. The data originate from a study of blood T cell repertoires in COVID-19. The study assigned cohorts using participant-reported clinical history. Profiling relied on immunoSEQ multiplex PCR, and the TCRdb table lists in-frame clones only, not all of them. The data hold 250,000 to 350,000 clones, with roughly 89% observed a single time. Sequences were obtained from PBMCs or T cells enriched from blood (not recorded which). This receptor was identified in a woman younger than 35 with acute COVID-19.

The CDR3 loop reads CATNIAGGLTDTQYF. CDR3 nucleotide sequence: TGTGCCACCAACATCGCGGGAGGGCTGACAGATACGCAGTATTTT. The gene calls are TRBV28 and TRBJ2-3, with 9 bases that match TRBD2. Germline V gives CDR1 MDHEN, CDR2 SYDVKM. The CDR3 runs to 15 residues. After removal of 10 bases from V and 3 bases from J, the junction contained 11 bases not matched to a gene.